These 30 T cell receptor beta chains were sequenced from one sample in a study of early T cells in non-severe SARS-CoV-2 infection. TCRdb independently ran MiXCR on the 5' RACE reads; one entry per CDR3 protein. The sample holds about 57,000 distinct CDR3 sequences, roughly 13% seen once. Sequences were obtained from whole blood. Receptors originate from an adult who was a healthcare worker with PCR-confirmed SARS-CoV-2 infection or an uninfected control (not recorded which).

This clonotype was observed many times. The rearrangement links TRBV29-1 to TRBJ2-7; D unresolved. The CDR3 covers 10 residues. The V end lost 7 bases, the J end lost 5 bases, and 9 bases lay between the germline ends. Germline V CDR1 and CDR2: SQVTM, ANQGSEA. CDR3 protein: CSAVGHEQYF. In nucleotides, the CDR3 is TGCAGCGCCGTGGGCCACGAGCAGTACTTC.

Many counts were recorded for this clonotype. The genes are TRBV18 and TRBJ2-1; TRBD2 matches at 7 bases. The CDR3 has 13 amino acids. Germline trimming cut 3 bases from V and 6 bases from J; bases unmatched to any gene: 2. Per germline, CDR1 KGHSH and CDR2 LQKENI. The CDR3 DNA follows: TGTGCCAGCTCACCGGGAGGGGCCAATGAGCAGTTCTTC. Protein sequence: CASSPGGANEQFF.

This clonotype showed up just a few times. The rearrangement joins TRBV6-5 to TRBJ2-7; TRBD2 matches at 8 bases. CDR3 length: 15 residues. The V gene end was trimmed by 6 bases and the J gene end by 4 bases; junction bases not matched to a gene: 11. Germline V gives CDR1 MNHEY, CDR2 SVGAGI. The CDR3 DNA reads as TGTGCCAGCAGCCCCGGACTAGCAAGTCAATACGAGCAGTACTTC. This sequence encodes CASSPGLASQYEQYF.

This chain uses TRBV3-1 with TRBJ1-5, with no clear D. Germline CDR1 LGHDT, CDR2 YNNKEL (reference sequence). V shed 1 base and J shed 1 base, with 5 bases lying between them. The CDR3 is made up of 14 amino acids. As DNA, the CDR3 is TGTGCCAGCAGCCAAGTTGACAGCAATCAGCCCCAGCATTTT. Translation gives CASSQVDSNQPQHF.

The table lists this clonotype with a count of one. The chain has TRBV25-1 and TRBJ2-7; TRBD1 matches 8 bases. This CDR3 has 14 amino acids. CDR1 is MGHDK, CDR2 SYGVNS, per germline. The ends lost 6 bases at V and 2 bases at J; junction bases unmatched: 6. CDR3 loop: CASRSTGDPYEQYF. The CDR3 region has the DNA TGTGCCAGCAGGTCGACAGGGGACCCCTACGAGCAGTACTTC.

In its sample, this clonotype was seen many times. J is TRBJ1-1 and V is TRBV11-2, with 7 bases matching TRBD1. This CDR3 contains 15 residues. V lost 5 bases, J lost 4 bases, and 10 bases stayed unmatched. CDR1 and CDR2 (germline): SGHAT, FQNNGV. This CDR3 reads CASSPRQGASTEAFF. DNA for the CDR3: TGTGCCAGCAGCCCGAGACAGGGCGCGAGCACTGAAGCTTTCTTT.

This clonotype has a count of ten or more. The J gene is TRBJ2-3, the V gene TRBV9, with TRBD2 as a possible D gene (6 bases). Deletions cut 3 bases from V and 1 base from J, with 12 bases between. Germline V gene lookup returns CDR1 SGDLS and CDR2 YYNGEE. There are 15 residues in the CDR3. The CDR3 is CASSATAGRTDTQYF. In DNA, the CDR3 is TGTGCCAGCAGCGCTACTGCGGGGCGCACAGATACGCAGTATTTT.

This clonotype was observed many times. For the CDR3, the DNA is TGTGCCAGTAGTAGGACTAGACCCAGTGAGCAGTTCTTC. Translation gives CASSRTRPSEQFF. The chain uses TRBV19 and TRBJ2-1; the match to TRBD2 covers 7 bases. The CDR3 loop spans 13 amino acids. CDR1 is LNHDA, CDR2 SQIVND, per germline (reference sequence). V was clipped by 4 bases and J by 9 bases; unmatched bases: 6.

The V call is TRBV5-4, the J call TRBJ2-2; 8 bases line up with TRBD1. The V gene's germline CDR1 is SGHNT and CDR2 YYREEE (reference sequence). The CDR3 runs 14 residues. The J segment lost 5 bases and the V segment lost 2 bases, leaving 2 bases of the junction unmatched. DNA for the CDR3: TGTGCCAGCAGCTTCAGGGGGCAGACCGGGGAGCTGTTTTTT. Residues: CASSFRGQTGELFF.

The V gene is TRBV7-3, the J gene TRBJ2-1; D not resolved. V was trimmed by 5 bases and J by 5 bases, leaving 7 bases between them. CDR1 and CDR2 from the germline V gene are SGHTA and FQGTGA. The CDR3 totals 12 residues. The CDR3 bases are TGTGCCAGCAGCCACTCGGACAATGAGCAGTTCTTC. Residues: CASSHSDNEQFF.

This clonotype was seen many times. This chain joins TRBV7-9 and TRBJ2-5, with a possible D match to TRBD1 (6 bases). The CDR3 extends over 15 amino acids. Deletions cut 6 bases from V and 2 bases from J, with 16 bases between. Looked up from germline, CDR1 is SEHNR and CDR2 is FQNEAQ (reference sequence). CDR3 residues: CASRPTGTQQETQYF. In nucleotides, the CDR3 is TGTGCCAGCAGGCCCACCGGGACACAGCAAGAGACCCAGTACTTC. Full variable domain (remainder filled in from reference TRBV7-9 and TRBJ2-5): DTGVSQNPRHKITKRGQNVTFRCDPISEHNRLYWYRQTLGQGPEFLTYFQNEAQLEKSRLLSDRFSAERPKGSFSTLEIQRTEQGDSAMYLCASRPTGTQQETQYFGPGTRLLVL.

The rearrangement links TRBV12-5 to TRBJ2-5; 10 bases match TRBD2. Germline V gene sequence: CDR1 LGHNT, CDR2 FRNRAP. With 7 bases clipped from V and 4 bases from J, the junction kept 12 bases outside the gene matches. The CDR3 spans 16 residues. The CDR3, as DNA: TGTGCTAGTGCCCGAGGAGCGGGGGGGCCCGGAGAGACCCAGTACTTC. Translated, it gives CASARGAGGPGETQYF.

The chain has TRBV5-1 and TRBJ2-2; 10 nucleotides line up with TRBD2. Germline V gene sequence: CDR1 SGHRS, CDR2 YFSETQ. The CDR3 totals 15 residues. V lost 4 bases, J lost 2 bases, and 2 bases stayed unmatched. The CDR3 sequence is CASSPSGGNTGELFF. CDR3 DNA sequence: TGCGCCAGCAGCCCTAGCGGGGGAAACACCGGGGAGCTGTTTTTT.

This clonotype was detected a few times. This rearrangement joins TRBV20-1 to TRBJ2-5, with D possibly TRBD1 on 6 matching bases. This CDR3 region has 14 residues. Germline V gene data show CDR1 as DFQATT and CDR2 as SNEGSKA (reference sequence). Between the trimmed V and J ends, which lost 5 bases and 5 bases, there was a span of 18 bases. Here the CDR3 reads CSALTEGVEETQYF. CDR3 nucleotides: TGCAGTGCTTTGACAGAGGGGGTGGAGGAGACCCAGTACTTC.

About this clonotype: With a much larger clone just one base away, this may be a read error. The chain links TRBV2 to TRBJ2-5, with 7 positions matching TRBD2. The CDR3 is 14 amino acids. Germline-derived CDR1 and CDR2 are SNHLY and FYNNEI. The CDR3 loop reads CTSTWEGSQETQYF. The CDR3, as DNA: TGTACCAGCACTTGGGAGGGAAGCCAAGAGACCCAGTACTTC.

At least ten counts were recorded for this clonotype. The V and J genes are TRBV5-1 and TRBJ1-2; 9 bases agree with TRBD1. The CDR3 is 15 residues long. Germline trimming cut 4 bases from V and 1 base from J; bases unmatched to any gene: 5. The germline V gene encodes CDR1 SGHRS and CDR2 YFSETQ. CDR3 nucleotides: TGCGCCAGCAGCCTCGACAGGGGGAGTAACTATGGCTACACCTTC. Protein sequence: CASSLDRGSNYGYTF.

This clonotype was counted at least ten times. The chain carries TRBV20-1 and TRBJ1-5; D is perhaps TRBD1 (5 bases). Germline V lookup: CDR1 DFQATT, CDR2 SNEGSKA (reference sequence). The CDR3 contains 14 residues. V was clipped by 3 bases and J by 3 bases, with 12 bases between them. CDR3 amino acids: CSASQEGLNQPQHF. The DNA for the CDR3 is TGCAGTGCTAGCCAGGAGGGGCTCAATCAGCCCCAGCATTTT.

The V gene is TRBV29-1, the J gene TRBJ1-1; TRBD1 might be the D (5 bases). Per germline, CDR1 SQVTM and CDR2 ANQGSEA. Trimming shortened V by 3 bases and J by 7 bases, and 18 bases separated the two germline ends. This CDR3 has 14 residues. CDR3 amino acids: CSVDFGQLTYEAFF. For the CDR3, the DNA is TGCAGCGTTGATTTCGGACAATTGACGTATGAAGCTTTCTTT.

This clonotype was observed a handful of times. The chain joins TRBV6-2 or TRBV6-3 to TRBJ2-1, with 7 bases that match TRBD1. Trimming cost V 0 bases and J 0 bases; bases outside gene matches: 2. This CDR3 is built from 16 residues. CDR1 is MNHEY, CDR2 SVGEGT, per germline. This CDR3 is CASSYSSGGSYNEQFF. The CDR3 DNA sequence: TGTGCCAGCAGTTACTCGTCAGGGGGCTCCTACAATGAGCAGTTCTTC.

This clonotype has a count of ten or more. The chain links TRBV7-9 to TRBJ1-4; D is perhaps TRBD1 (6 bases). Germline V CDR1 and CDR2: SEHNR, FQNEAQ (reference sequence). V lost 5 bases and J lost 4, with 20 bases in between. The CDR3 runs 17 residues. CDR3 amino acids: CASSPPGWTVGNEKLFF. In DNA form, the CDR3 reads TGTGCCAGCAGCCCCCCTGGATGGACAGTCGGTAATGAAAAACTGTTTTTT.

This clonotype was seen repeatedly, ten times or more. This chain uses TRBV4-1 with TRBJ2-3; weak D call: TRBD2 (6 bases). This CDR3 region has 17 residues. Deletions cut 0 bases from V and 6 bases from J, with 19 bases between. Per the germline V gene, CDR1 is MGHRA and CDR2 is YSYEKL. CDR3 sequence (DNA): TGCGCCAGCAGCCAAGATCGGTCTAGCGCCCACCGGGATACGCAGTATTTT. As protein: CASSQDRSSAHRDTQYF.

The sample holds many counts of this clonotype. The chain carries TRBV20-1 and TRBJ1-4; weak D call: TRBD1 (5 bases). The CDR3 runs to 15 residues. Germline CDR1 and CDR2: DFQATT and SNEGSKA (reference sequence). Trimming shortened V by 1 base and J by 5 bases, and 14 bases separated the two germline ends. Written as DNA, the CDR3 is TGCAGTGCTAGAGGTGTAGGGGACGAAAATGAAAAACTGTTTTTT. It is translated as CSARGVGDENEKLFF.

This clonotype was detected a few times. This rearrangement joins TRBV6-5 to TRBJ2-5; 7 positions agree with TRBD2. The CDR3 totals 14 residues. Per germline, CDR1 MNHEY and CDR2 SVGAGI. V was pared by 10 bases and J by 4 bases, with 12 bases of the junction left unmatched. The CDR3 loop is CATRDGGGRETQYF. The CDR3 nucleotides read TGTGCCACCCGGGACGGCGGGGGTAGAGAGACCCAGTACTTC.

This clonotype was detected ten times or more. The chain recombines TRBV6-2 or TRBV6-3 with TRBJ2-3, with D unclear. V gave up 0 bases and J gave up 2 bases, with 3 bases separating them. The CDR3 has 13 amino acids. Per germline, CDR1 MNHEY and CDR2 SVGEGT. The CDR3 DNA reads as TGTGCCAGCAGTTACTCCCACACAGATACGCAGTATTTT. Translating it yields CASSYSHTDTQYF.

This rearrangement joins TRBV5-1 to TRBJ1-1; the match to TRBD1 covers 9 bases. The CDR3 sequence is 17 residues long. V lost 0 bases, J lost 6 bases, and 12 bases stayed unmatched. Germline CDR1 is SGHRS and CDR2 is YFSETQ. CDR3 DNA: TGCGCCAGCAGCTTGGCGGGGACAGGGAGGGTTGCGGCTGAAGCTTTCTTT. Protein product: CASSLAGTGRVAAEAFF.

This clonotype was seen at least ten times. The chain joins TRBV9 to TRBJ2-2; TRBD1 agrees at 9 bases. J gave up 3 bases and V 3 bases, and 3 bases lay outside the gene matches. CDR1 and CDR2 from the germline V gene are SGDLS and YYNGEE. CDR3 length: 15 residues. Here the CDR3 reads CASSATGGHTGELFF. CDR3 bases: TGTGCCAGCAGCGCCACAGGGGGCCACACCGGGGAGCTGTTTTTT. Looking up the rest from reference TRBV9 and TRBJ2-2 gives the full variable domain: DSGVTQTPKHLITATGQRVTLRCSPRSGDLSVYWYQQSLDQGLQFLIQYYNGEERAKGNILERFSAQQFPDLHSELNLSSLELGDSALYFCASSATGGHTGELFFGEGSRLTVL.

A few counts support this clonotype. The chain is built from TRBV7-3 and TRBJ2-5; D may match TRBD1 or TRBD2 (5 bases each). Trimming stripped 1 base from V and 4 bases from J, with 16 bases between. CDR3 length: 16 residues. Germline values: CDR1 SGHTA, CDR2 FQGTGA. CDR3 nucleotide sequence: TGTGCCAGCAGCTTAAAGGCACCGGGGACGGGAGAGACCCAGTACTTC. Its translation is CASSLKAPGTGETQYF.

In DNA, the CDR3 is TGTGCCAGTAGTATAGTAAGGAACACTGAAGCTTTCTTT. Translated: CASSIVRNTEAFF. The chain employs TRBV19 and TRBJ1-1, with D hard to call. The ends were cut back, 1 base at V and 1 base at J, with 4 bases in the middle. The CDR3 is made up of 13 amino acids. In germline, CDR1 is LNHDA, CDR2 SQIVND (reference sequence).

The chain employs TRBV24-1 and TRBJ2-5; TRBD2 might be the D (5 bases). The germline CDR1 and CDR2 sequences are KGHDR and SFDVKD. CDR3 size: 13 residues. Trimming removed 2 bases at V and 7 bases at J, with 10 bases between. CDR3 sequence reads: CATSDSGLTTQYF. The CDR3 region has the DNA TGTGCCACCAGTGATTCCGGACTTACGACCCAGTACTTC.

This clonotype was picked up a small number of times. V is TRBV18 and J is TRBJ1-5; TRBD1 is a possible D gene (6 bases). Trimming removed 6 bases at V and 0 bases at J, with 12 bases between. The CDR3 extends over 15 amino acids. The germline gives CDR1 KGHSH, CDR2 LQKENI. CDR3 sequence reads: CASSATGYSNQPQHF. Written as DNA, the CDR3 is TGTGCCAGCTCCGCAACAGGGTATAGCAATCAGCCCCAGCATTTT.